The subject of this entry is one T cell receptor (beta chain). What antigen it recognizes has not been identified. Within one base of it there is no much larger clone, and no base qualities were kept. Using the deep immunoSEQ assay, multiplex PCR amplified TCR CDR3 regions from genomic DNA. Extracted genomic DNA from each cell subset was distributed evenly across all wells of several immunoSEQ 96-well plates, and each plate was treated as a replicate. For unsorted PBMC, 250 to 350 ng genomic DNA, equal to 30,000 or so T cell genomes, was loaded into each replicate PCR. Unsorted PBMC genomic DNA was sequenced across ten immunoSEQ deep assay plates. The purified libraries were quantified using a Qubit 3.0 fluorometer, sized with a Bioanalyzer 2100, and then quantified again using the KAPA Library Quantification kit. Each immunoSEQ 96-well plate was sequenced on its own single-read 150-cycle Illumina NextSeq 550 flow cell. The study's processing was this. The immunoSEQ output contained only junctional sequences without quality scores, so filtering could not match that applied to full-length reads. Sequences were annotated with PyIR, a Python wrapper for IgBLAST v1.9, using IMGT germline references to assign V/J genes and CDR3. Reads were removed for weak V/J assignments (E-value above 1e-6), missing CDR3, stop codons, out-of-frame junctions, or ambiguous translated residues. A V3J clonotype was defined by an identical inferred V gene, J gene, and CDR3 amino acid sequence. The percentage overlap between two repertoires was calculated by dividing the number of shared unique clonotypes by the size of the smaller repertoire. Three approaches were used to assess repertoire richness: RTK rarefaction, the Chao1 estimator, and Recon v2.1 estimates of unobserved clonotypes. Entries here come from immuneACCESS through TCRdb and include only in-frame sequences with V and J called. Some clones fail to appear in such tables; in the studies checked, an unresolved V gene covers under half of the shortfall, and the cause of the remainder is unknown. From that table come the V and J calls and clone size; the DNA was used to work out D and trimming. Present in this sample are roughly 480,000 clones, roughly 85% of which were seen just once. 9.5% to 15% of the sample is in the top ten clones.

These data come from a study of shared clonotypes between healthy human individuals (TCRdb year 2020). For the wider study: Three men and a couple of women, aged 18 to 49 years, made up the cohort. Each donor's leukapheresis produced roughly between roughly 0.9 and 8.9 billion PBMCs. The study deeply sequenced blood TCR repertoires of 5 or 6 healthy adults to estimate repertoire size and the extent of clonotype sharing between individuals. Different laboratories and diverse techniques were used to prepare libraries and sequence TCR repertoires, to increase sequencing depth and limit assay-specific biases.

Healthy HIV-negative adults with no recently reported acute infections or vaccinations were included as donors. Every donor was a Caucasian adult residing in Nashville, Tennessee, USA. For unsorted samples, tens of millions of PBMCs were counted, and genomic DNA was extracted using the QIAamp DNA Blood Mini kit. After blood collection by leukapheresis, PBMCs were isolated using Ficoll-Histopaque density gradient centrifugation and then cryopreserved in the vapor phase of liquid nitrogen. V is reduced by 3 bases and J by 5 bases, leaving a spacing of 19 bases between them. The CDR3 spans 15 residues, from the cysteine through the phenylalanine. Only the CDR3 region is kept as DNA, spanning 45 bases read in frame from base 1. The germline V gene (reference sequence) supplies CDR1 GTSNPN and CDR2 SVGIG. Study-wide conclusions, independent of this receptor: Pairwise subsampling led to the expectation that sequencing depth would affect the degree of clonotype sharing among donors. Sampling was limited to blood, and TCR repertoires in tissue likely differ from TCR repertoires in blood. The small number of donors limited the genetic and exposure-history diversity represented.

Sequencing input: PBMCs. This sequence uses TRBV30 and TRBJ1-2; TRBD1 is possibly the D segment (5 matching bases). This TCR was sampled from a woman in her thirties or forties in good health. Some clones in this sample may be carry-over from other donors' samples. The nucleotides are TGTGCCTGGAGCGCCCGCCGAGCCGCAGGGTATGGCTACACCTTC. This encodes CAWSARRAAGYGYTF.